The T cell receptor (beta chain) under discussion was sequenced for a study of T cell changes during pregnancy in multiple sclerosis. The V gene's germline CDR1 is SGHNT and CDR2 YENEEA. The CDR3 consists of 16 residues. Between the trimmed V and J ends, which lost 4 bases and 4 bases, there was a span of 18 bases. Profiling relied on immunoSEQ multiplex PCR, and the TCRdb table lists in-frame clones only, not all of them. In the table there are approximately 100,000 clones, about nine tenths of which are singletons. V and J are TRBV11-3 and TRBJ2-3; D possibly corresponds to TRBD2 (6 bases). Here the sequenced sample was peripheral blood, taken in the second trimester of pregnancy. The TCR sequence derives from a female donor with multiple sclerosis, enrolled in a pregnancy study. In nucleotides, the CDR3 is TGTGCCAGCAGCTGGGGGTTCGGGAGTGAGGCAGATACGCAGTATTTT. It encodes CASSWGFGSEADTQYF.